This TCR beta chain was documented in a study of regulatory T cells in long-lasting Graves disease. The study, taken as a whole, reports: Having only a small sample size may have limited accuracy. Compared with new cases, persistent Graves' patients showed reduced TCR diversity. Persistent disease was characterized by preferential usage of TRBV28, TRBJ1-2 and TRBJ2-5.

At least ten counts were recorded for this clonotype. Its antigen is still unknown. Building the TCR beta libraries relied on iRepertoire HTBI primers, and CDR3 regions underwent Arm-PCR. TCRdb reprocessed the multiplex PCR reads with MiXCR, giving one entry per CDR3 protein. The table lists fewer than 450,000 distinct CDR3 sequences, around a quarter of them singletons, with roughly 26% in the top ten. The CDR3 sequence is 15 residues long. The germline V gene encodes CDR1 MNHNS and CDR2 SASEGT. V was clipped by 6 bases and J by 0 bases; unmatched bases: 5. The time point denotes: persistent/refractory GD, antithyroid drugs over 5 years with positive TRAb. Making the TCR library involved RNA that had been extracted from PBMCs.

This TCR was recovered from a female donor with Graves disease. The V call is TRBV6-1, the J call TRBJ2-7, with 10 bases identical to TRBD1. Sample: peripheral blood mononuclear cells (PBMCs), taken when the disease was refractory, from a patient treated with antithyroid drugs. CDR3 sequence: CASSRGTGASYEQYF. As DNA, the CDR3 is TGTGCCAGCAGCCGAGGGACAGGGGCCTCCTACGAGCAGTACTTC.